These 24 T cell receptor beta chains were sequenced from one sample in a study of CD8+ T cells in alopecia areata. RNA extraction was followed by reverse transcription into cDNA, which acted as the sequencing template. Sequenced by immunoSEQ multiplex PCR; TCRdb stores in-frame clones only, minus some. Of some 170,000 clones in the sample, about 61% were seen once. Specified treatment: oral pan-JAK inhibitor, 5-10 mg twice daily. The sample in question was CD4+ T cells sorted from blood, obtained at roughly week 55, from a patient treated with tofacitinib. The receptors derive from a human donor with alopecia areata.

The V and J genes are TRBV27 and TRBJ2-5, with D perhaps matching TRBD1 (6 bases). Germline V gene lookup returns CDR1 MNHEY and CDR2 SMNVEV (reference sequence). This CDR3 contains 15 residues. V lost 5 bases, J lost 3 bases, and 16 bases lay in between. CDR3 sequence reads: CASSPSWGREETQYF. DNA of the CDR3: TGTGCCAGCAGTCCCTCGTGGGGGCGCGAAGAGACCCAGTACTTC.

This rearrangement joins TRBV7-8 to TRBJ1-6, with TRBD1 matching over 8 bases. The CDR3 is 16 residues long. Looked up from germline, CDR1 is SGHVS and CDR2 is FQNEAQ. V shed 5 bases, J shed 2 bases, and the junction held 5 bases outside the gene matches. CDR3: CASSRVDRAYNSPLHF. DNA of the CDR3: TGTGCCAGCAGCAGGGTGGACAGGGCCTATAATTCACCCCTCCACTTT.

The chain employs TRBV9 and TRBJ2-7; TRBD2 matches 12 bases. The CDR3 is 15 residues long. V was pared by 4 bases and J by 5 bases, with 7 bases of the junction left unmatched. CDR1 is SGDLS and CDR2 is YYNGEE in the germline V gene. The CDR3 region is CASSPTTSGGNEQYF. The CDR3 coding sequence is TGTGCCAGCAGCCCTACTACTAGCGGGGGGAACGAGCAGTACTTC.

The chain joins TRBV9 to TRBJ2-7; D is uncertain. The CDR3 covers 14 residues. Trimming stripped 0 bases from V and 5 bases from J, with 12 bases between. Germline loops: CDR1 SGDLS, CDR2 YYNGEE. The CDR3 bases are TGTGCCAGCAGCGTAGGGATGGTGGCGGACGAGCAGTACTTC. Translated: CASSVGMVADEQYF.

The chain combines TRBV2 with TRBJ1-1; 7 positions agree with TRBD1. The germline V gene has CDR1 SNHLY and CDR2 FYNNEI. The V and J ends lost 8 bases and 4 bases, in that order; junction bases with no gene match: 7. The CDR3 is 13 amino acids. CDR3 region: CASQTGWSTEAFF. Written as DNA, the CDR3 is TGTGCCAGCCAGACAGGGTGGAGCACTGAAGCTTTCTTT.

This clone was detected a few times. The rearrangement joins TRBV7-2 to TRBJ2-6; D is uncertain. V was cut by 3 bases and J by 12 bases, with 6 bases left in between. This CDR3 is 11 amino acids long. Per the germline V gene, CDR1 is SGHTA and CDR2 is FQGNSA. The CDR3 here is CASSLTGVLTF. The CDR3 DNA sequence: TGTGCCAGCAGCTTGACGGGCGTCCTGACTTTC. Full variable domain (missing parts from reference TRBV7-2 and TRBJ2-6): GAGVSQSPSNKVTEKGKDVELRCDPISGHTALYWYRQSLGQGLEFLIYFQGNSAPDKSGLPSDRFSAERTGGSVSTLTIQRTQQEDSAVYLCASSLTGVLTFGAGSRLTVL.

This chain joins TRBV7-8 and TRBJ1-4; TRBD1 is a possible D gene (6 bases). The CDR3 runs 16 residues. Trimming cost V 5 bases and J 3 bases, with 16 bases left between them. Per the germline V gene, CDR1 is SGHVS and CDR2 is FQNEAQ. This chain's CDR3 is CASSKRRQAPNEKLFF. In nucleotides, the CDR3 is TGTGCCAGCAGCAAGAGGAGACAGGCTCCTAATGAAAAACTGTTTTTT.

The chain recombines TRBV30 with TRBJ2-5; 7 nucleotides match TRBD2. Germline V lookup: CDR1 GTSNPN, CDR2 SVGIG (reference sequence). Unmatched junction bases numbered 5, after V lost 2 bases and J lost 5 bases. The CDR3 covers 13 residues. Here the CDR3 DNA reads TGTGCCTGGAGTCAGAGTAGCGGGGAGACCCAGTACTTC. Translation gives CAWSQSSGETQYF.

The rearrangement joins TRBV4-1 to TRBJ2-7; D is perhaps TRBD1 (5 bases). Trimming took off 4 bases at V and 3 bases at J, with 10 bases between the two ends. The length of the CDR3 is 13 residues. Germline V lookup: CDR1 MGHRA, CDR2 YSYEKL. CDR3 protein: CASSRTTGYEQYF. CDR3 bases: TGCGCCAGCAGCCGCACAACAGGCTACGAGCAGTACTTC.

V gene TRBV5-1 combines with J gene TRBJ1-3; D remains ambiguous. Germline V gene sequence: CDR1 SGHRS, CDR2 YFSETQ. This CDR3 region has 14 residues. Trimming pared 0 bases from V and 2 bases from J, leaving 6 bases between. The CDR3 spells CASSLGSAGNTIYF. The CDR3 region has the DNA TGCGCCAGCAGCTTGGGGTCAGCTGGAAACACCATATATTTT.

The chain employs TRBV2 and TRBJ1-5, with a tentative D call TRBD1 (6 bases). The CDR3 covers 16 residues. Germline lookup yields CDR1 SNHLY and CDR2 FYNNEI. With 4 bases removed from V and 1 base from J, the gap between germline ends came to 14 bases. The CDR3 DNA follows: TGTGCCAGCAGTGTCATGTCAGGGGCGAGCAATCAGCCCCAGCATTTT. Residues: CASSVMSGASNQPQHF.

The chain has TRBV25-1 and TRBJ1-2; weak D call: TRBD1 (5 bases). V lost 8 bases, J lost 4 bases, and 14 bases lay in between. The CDR3 is 13 amino acids. The germline V gene encodes CDR1 MGHDK and CDR2 SYGVNS. Here the CDR3 reads CASGRGKGYGYTF. In DNA, the CDR3 is TGTGCCAGCGGGAGGGGTAAGGGCTATGGCTACACCTTC.

In this sample, this clone turned up a few times. The chain joins TRBV5-1 to TRBJ1-3; perhaps TRBD1 as D (5 bases). Trimming removed 6 bases from V and 4 bases from J, with 8 bases in between. This CDR3 region has 12 residues. Germline V gene sequence: CDR1 SGHRS, CDR2 YFSETQ. This CDR3 reads CASTPGGNTIYF. CDR3 DNA: TGCGCCAGCACCCCAGGGGGAAACACCATATATTTT.

Here the CDR3 reads CASGPGQSNSPLHF. As DNA, the CDR3 is TGTGCCAGCGGACCGGGACAGTCGAATTCACCCCTCCACTTT. The genes are TRBV4-2 and TRBJ1-6, with 7 bases lining up with TRBD1. Germline CDR1 is LGHNA and CDR2 is YNFKEQ. V lost 8 bases, J lost 7 bases, and 8 bases stayed unmatched. The CDR3 extends over 14 amino acids.

This clone showed up just a few times. The chain is built from TRBV29-1 and TRBJ1-3, with a tentative D call TRBD1 (5 bases). Trimming stripped 4 bases from V and 8 bases from J, with 12 bases between. The germline V gene has CDR1 SQVTM and CDR2 ANQGSEA. The CDR3 sequence is 12 residues long. The CDR3 loop reads CSVGFRGDTIYF. The DNA of the CDR3 is TGCAGCGTTGGTTTTAGGGGAGACACCATATATTTT. Combining the CDR3 with reference TRBV29-1 and TRBJ1-3 gives the whole variable domain SAVISQKPSRDICQRGTSLTIQCQVDSQVTMMFWYRQQPGQSLTLIATANQGSEATYESGFVIDKFPISRPNLTFSTLTVSNMSPEDSSIYLCSVGFRGDTIYFGEGSWLTVV.

The rearrangement links TRBV15 to TRBJ2-4; D could derive from TRBD1 or TRBD2 (5 bases each). V was trimmed by 0 bases and J by 12 bases, leaving 18 bases between them. Germline CDR1 and CDR2: LNHNV and YYDKDF (reference sequence). This CDR3 region has 15 residues. The CDR3 coding sequence is TGTGCCACCAGCAGAGATTTATTGGACCGGGACGCTCAGTACTTC. It codes for CATSRDLLDRDAQYF. Drawing the rest from reference TRBV15 and TRBJ2-4, the complete variable domain is DAMVIQNPRYQVTQFGKPVTLSCSQTLNHNVMYWYQQKSSQAPKLLFHYYDKDFNNEADTPDNFQSRRPNTSFCFLDIRSPGLGDTAMYLCATSRDLLDRDAQYFGAGTRLSVL.

In its sample, this clone was seen a few times. V and J are TRBV29-1 and TRBJ1-3; 7 bases fit TRBD1. CDR3 size: 16 residues. CDR1 and CDR2 (germline): SQVTM, ANQGSEA. Trimming removed 4 bases from V and 4 bases from J; junction bases left unmatched: 13. The CDR3 sequence: CSVVEQNRGGGNTIYF. CDR3 nucleotides: TGCAGCGTTGTAGAGCAGAACAGGGGTGGAGGAAACACCATATATTTT.

The sample holds a few counts of this clone. The genes are TRBV6-5 and TRBJ2-5; a weak D match, TRBD2 (6 bases). The germline CDR1 and CDR2 sequences are MNHEY and SVGAGI. Trimming pared 6 bases from V and 1 base from J, leaving 12 bases between. This CDR3 contains 14 residues. CDR3 in amino acids: CASRSSGIQETQYF. The CDR3 coding sequence is TGTGCCAGCAGGAGTAGCGGAATCCAAGAGACCCAGTACTTC.

This rearrangement joins TRBV7-3 to TRBJ2-5, with 10 bases that match TRBD2. Germline values: CDR1 SGHTA, CDR2 FQGTGA. V shed 5 bases and J 1 base; nucleotides not matched to a gene: 7. The CDR3 extends over 16 amino acids. The DNA for the CDR3 is TGTGCCAGCAGCCCCGGACTAGCGGAGCCCCAAGAGACCCAGTACTTC. Translated, it gives CASSPGLAEPQETQYF.

The V and J genes are TRBV5-1 and TRBJ2-5; D perhaps matches TRBD2 (6 bases). Germline CDR1 and CDR2: SGHRS and YFSETQ. The V end lost 4 bases, the J end lost 2 bases, and 15 bases lay between the germline ends. The CDR3 consists of 15 residues. The CDR3 spells CASSQSGVGQETQYF. CDR3 bases: TGCGCCAGCAGCCAGTCGGGGGTTGGGCAAGAGACCCAGTACTTC.

This clone has at least ten counts. V usage is TRBV29-1 and J usage is TRBJ2-1; D is unclear. V was clipped by 6 bases and J by 6 bases, with 9 bases between them. The germline CDR1 and CDR2 sequences are SQVTM and ANQGSEA. The CDR3 is made up of 11 amino acids. The CDR3 reads CSVQSGNEQFF. As DNA, the CDR3 is TGCAGCGTACAGTCGGGCAATGAGCAGTTCTTC.

The chain links TRBV5-1 to TRBJ2-7; D perhaps matches TRBD1 (5 bases). V was trimmed by 2 bases and J by 6 bases, leaving 24 bases between them. This CDR3 comprises 17 residues. Germline CDR1 and CDR2: SGHRS and YFSETQ. The CDR3 coding sequence is TGCGCCAGCAGCTTCGGGCAGGGTAACCCATCCAGTTCCGAGCAGTACTTC. Its protein is CASSFGQGNPSSSEQYF.

This clone was recorded a few times. This chain joins TRBV7-9 and TRBJ2-4; D may be TRBD2 (6 bases). Trimming stripped 2 bases from V and 2 bases from J, with 13 bases between. Germline values: CDR1 SEHNR, CDR2 FQNEAQ (reference sequence). The CDR3 contains 16 residues. The CDR3 DNA reads TGTGCCAGCAGCTTACGGGCCGGGGGAACCAAAAACATTCAGTACTTC. Its translation is CASSLRAGGTKNIQYF.

The J gene is TRBJ2-7, the V gene TRBV5-4; D may correspond to TRBD1 or TRBD2 (6 bases each). Trimming pared 0 bases from V and 0 bases from J, leaving 13 bases between. The CDR3 consists of 16 residues. CDR1 and CDR2 (germline): SGHNT, YYREEE (reference sequence). The CDR3 DNA follows: TGTGCCAGCAGCTTGGCTGTGGGGGGCTCCTCCTACGAGCAGTACTTC. This codes for CASSLAVGGSSYEQYF.